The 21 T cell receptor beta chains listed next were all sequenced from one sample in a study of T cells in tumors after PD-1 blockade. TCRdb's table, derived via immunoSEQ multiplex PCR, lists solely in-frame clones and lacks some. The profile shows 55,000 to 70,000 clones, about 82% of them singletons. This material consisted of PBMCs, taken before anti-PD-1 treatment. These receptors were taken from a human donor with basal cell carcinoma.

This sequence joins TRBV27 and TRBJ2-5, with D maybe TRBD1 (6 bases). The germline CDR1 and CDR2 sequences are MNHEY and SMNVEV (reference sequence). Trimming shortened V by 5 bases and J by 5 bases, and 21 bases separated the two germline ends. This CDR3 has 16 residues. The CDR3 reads CASSLSNRVERETQYF. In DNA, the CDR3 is TGTGCCAGCAGTCTAAGTAACAGGGTAGAGAGGGAGACCCAGTACTTC.

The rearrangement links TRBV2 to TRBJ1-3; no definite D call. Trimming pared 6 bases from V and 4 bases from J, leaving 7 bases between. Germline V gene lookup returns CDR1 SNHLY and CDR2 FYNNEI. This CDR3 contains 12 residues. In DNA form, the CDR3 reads TGTGCCAGCAGCACAGAAGGAAACACCATATATTTT. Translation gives CASSTEGNTIYF.

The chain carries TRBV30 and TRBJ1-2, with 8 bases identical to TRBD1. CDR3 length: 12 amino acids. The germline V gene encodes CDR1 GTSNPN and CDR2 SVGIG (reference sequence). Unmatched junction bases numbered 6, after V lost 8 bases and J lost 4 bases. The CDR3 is CAGSGTGYGYTF. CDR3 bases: TGTGCCGGTTCCGGGACAGGCTATGGCTACACCTTC.

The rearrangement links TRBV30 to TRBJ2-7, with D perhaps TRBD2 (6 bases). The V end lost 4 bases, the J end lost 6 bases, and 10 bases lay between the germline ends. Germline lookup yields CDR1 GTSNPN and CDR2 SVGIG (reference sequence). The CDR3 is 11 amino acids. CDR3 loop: CAWTLGGEQYF. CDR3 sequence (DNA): TGTGCCTGGACCTTGGGGGGCGAGCAGTACTTC.

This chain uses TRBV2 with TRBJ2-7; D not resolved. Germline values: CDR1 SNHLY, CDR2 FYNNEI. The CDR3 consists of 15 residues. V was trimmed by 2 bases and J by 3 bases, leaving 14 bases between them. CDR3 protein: CASSENSDSDYEQYF. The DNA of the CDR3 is TGTGCCAGCAGTGAAAATTCAGATTCAGACTACGAGCAGTACTTC.

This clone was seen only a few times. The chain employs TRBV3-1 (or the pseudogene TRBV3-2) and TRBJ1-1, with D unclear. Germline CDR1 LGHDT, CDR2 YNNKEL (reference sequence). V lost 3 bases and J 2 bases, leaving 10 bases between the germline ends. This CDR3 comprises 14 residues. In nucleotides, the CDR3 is TGTGCCAGCAGCCACCCCGGGTCCAACACTGAAGCTTTCTTT. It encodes CASSHPGSNTEAFF.

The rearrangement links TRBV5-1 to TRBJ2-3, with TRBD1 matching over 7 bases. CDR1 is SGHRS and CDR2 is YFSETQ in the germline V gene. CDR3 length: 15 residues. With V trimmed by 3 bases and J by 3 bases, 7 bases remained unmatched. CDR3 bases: TGCGCCAGCAGCTGGACAGGAGAGGTGACAGATACGCAGTATTTT. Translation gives CASSWTGEVTDTQYF.

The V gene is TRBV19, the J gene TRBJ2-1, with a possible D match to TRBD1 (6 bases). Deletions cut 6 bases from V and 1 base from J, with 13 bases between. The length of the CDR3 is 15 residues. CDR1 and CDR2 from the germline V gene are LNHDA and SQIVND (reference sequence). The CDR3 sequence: CASRTPGHSYNEQFF. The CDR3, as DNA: TGTGCCAGTAGAACACCGGGACATTCCTACAATGAGCAGTTCTTC.

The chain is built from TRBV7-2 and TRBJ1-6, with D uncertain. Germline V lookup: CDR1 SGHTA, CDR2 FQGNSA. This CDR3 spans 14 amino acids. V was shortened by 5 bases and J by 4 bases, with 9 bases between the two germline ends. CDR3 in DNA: TGTGCCAGCAGCCTTGGAAAGTATAATTCACCCCTCCACTTT. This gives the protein CASSLGKYNSPLHF.

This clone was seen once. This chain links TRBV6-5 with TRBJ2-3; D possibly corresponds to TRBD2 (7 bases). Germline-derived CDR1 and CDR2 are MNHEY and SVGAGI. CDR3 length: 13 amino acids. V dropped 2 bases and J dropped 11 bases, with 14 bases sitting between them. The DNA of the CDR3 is TGTGCCAGCAGTTACGGGGGGGCGGTTGGGCAGTATTTT. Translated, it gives CASSYGGAVGQYF.

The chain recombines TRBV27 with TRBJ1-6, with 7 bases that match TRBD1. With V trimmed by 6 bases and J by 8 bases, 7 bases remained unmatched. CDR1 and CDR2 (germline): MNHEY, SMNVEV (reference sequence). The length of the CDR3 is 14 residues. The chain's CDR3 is CASRGTAVHSPLHF. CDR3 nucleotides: TGTGCCAGCAGGGGGACAGCGGTACATTCACCCCTCCACTTT.

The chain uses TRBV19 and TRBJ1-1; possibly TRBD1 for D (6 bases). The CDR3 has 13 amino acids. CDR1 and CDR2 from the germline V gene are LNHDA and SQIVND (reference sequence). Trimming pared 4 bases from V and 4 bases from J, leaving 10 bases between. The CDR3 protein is CASSTRDITEAFF. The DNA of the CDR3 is TGTGCCAGTAGTACCCGGGACATCACTGAAGCTTTCTTT.

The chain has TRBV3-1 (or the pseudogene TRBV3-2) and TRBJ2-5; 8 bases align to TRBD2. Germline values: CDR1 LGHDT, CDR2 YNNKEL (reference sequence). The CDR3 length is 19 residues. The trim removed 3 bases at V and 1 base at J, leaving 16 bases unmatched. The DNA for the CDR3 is TGTGCCAGCAGCCAGGGAAGATATAGGGGACTAGGGCGCCAAGAGACCCAGTACTTC. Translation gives CASSQGRYRGLGRQETQYF.

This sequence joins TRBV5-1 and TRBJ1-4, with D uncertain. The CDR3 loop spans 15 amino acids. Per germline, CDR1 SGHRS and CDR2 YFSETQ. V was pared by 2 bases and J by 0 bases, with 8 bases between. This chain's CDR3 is CASSLDGTTNEKLFF. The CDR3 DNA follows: TGCGCCAGCAGCTTAGATGGGACAACTAATGAAAAACTGTTTTTT.

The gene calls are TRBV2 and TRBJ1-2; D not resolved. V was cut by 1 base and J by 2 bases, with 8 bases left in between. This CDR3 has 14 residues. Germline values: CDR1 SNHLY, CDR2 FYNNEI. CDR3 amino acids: CASSEGAENYGYTF. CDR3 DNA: TGTGCCAGCAGTGAAGGGGCAGAAAACTATGGCTACACCTTC.

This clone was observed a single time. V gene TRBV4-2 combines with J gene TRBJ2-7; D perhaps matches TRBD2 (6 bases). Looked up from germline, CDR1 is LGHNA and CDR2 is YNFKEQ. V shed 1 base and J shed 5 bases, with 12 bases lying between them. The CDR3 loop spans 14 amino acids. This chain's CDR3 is CASSQGGVDHEQYF. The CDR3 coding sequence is TGTGCCAGCAGCCAAGGGGGGGTTGACCACGAGCAGTACTTC.

In nucleotides, the CDR3 is TGTGCCAGCAGCAGGGTCGGGAGCCAAGAGACCCAGTACTTC. It codes for CASSRVGSQETQYF. The chain is built from TRBV11-3 and TRBJ2-5; D might be TRBD2 (6 bases). The CDR3 covers 14 residues. Germline assignment: CDR1 SGHNT and CDR2 YENEEA. The germline V and J ends were trimmed by 5 bases and 1 base, with 11 bases remaining between them.

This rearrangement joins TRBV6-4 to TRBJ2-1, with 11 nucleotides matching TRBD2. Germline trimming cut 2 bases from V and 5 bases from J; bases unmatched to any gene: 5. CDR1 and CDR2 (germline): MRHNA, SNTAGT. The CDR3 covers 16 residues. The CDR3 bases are TGTGCCAGCAGTGACAGTGGGACTAGCGGACACAATGAGCAGTTCTTC. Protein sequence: CASSDSGTSGHNEQFF.

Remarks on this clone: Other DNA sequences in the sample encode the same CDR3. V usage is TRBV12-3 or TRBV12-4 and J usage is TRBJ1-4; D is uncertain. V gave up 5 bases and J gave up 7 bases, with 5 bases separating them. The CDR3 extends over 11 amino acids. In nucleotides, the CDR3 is TGTGCCAGCAGTCTTGGTGAAAAACTGTTTTTT. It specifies CASSLGEKLFF.

Written as DNA, the CDR3 is TGCGCCAGCAGCTTTGGGGGGATAACGGGTGAAAAACTGTTTTTT. Translating it yields CASSFGGITGEKLFF. The rearrangement links TRBV5-1 to TRBJ1-4, with D possibly matching TRBD1 (5 bases). The CDR3 runs to 15 residues. CDR1 SGHRS and CDR2 YFSETQ come from the germline V gene. The germline V and J ends were trimmed by 2 bases and 7 bases, with 15 bases remaining between them.

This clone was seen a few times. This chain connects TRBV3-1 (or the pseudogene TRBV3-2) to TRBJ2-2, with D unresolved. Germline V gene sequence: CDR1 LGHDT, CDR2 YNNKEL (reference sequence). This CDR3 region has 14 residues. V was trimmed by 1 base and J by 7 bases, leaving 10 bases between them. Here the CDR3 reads CASSQVTNSGELFF. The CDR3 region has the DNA TGTGCCAGCAGCCAAGTAACAAATAGCGGGGAGCTGTTTTTT.